This T cell receptor beta chain stems from a study of Tregs in tolerant kidney transplant recipients. Study results and caveats: Biological reproducibility was not directly addressed in this study. Tolerant patients' donor-specific Tregs expanded beyond overall Tregs, suggesting antigen-driven growth. Few patients were studied, so findings need validation in larger groups.

The repertoire was sequenced with immunoSEQ multiplex PCR; TCRdb's copy has only in-frame clones and lacks some. The sample includes tens of thousands of clones. About this clone itself: Antigen: not known. The read is 3 residues too short to cover the CDR3 end, so that end is filled in from the germline J gene.

This CDR3 contains 15 residues. The germline CDR1 and CDR2 sequences are SEHNR and FQNEAQ (reference sequence). The input for sequencing was CD4+ T cells from blood, taken before the transplant. V usage is TRBV7-9 and J usage is TRBJ1-2, with D unclear. The receptor was derived from a human donor who received a combined kidney and bone marrow transplant. CDR3 in amino acids: CASSFVPSQPRGYTF. The part of the CDR3 DNA that was read is TGTGCCAGCAGCTTCGTCCCATCACAGCCTCGGGGC.